Listed here are 32 T cell receptor beta chains from one sample, sequenced in a study of blood T cells in healthy people across ages. Using a J-beta primer mix together with a sample-barcoded 5' primer, a second PCR was run for roughly 7 to 11 cycles. TCRdb analysed the 5' RACE reads with MiXCR anew, one entry per CDR3 protein. The sample includes over 500,000 distinct CDR3 sequences, about 25% of them seen just once. The data also belong to a second study, concerning T cells of mothers and their children.

Material for sequencing was blood. These receptor sequences come from a boy younger than 10 in good health.

The chain uses TRBV4-1 and TRBJ2-5; TRBD2 is a possible D gene (5 bases). This CDR3 is built from 17 residues. Germline-derived CDR1 and CDR2 are MGHRA and YSYEKL. V lost 0 bases to trimming and J lost 2 bases, with 16 bases between them. The CDR3 loop reads CASSQDLSEITQETQYF. In DNA form, the CDR3 reads TGCGCCAGCAGCCAAGACCTTAGCGAGATAACACAAGAGACCCAGTACTTC.

The V and J genes are TRBV6-2 or TRBV6-3 and TRBJ2-5; 10 positions agree with TRBD2. The better agreement between TRBJ2-7 and the DNA end casts doubt on the J call. CDR1 is MNHEY, CDR2 SVGEGT, per germline. This CDR3 has 13 residues. Written as DNA, the CDR3 is TGTGCCAGCAGTCGTAGCGGGGGGAACGAGCAGTACTTC. Amino acid sequence: CASSRSGGNEQYF.

V gene TRBV19 combines with J gene TRBJ1-5; TRBD1 agrees at 11 bases. This CDR3 has 16 amino acids. Germline trimming cut 9 bases from V and 3 bases from J; bases unmatched to any gene: 10. Germline loops: CDR1 LNHDA, CDR2 SQIVND (reference sequence). CDR3 DNA: TGTGCCAGCGAGGGACAGGGGGTCGGGAACAATCAGCCCCAGCATTTT. Protein: CASEGQGVGNNQPQHF.

V usage is TRBV21-1 and J usage is TRBJ2-7; the table's D call of TRBD1 was not tested on the DNA. TRBV21-1 is tagged as a pseudogene. This CDR3 comprises 17 residues. The CDR3 loop is CASSNRRDATLSYEQYF. CDR3 nucleotides: TGTGCCAGCAGCAACCGAAGGGACGCCACCCTCTCCTACGAGCAGTACTTC.

The V gene is TRBV7-3, the J gene TRBJ2-2, with D hard to call. CDR1 and CDR2 from the germline V gene are SGHTA and FQGTGA. Trimming stripped 6 bases from V and 7 bases from J, with 6 bases between. This CDR3 spans 11 amino acids. The CDR3 sequence: CASSSFGELFF. Here the CDR3 DNA reads TGTGCCAGCAGTTCCTTCGGGGAGCTGTTTTTT.

The gene calls are TRBV29-1 and TRBJ1-4; D is perhaps TRBD1 (5 bases). The CDR3 length is 12 residues. The V gene's germline CDR1 is SQVTM and CDR2 ANQGSEA. The CDR3 loop is CSAGGDGEKLFF. The CDR3 DNA follows: TGCAGTGCCGGCGGGGACGGTGAAAAACTGTTTTTT.

The rearrangement links TRBV3-1 to TRBJ2-5; 9 bases are shared with TRBD2. CDR1 and CDR2 from the germline V gene are LGHDT and YNNKEL (reference sequence). J lost 5 bases, V lost 5 bases, and 9 bases had no gene match. The CDR3 has 15 residues. For the CDR3, the DNA is TGTGCCAGCAGCACCTTGCGGGAGGGCATGGAGACCCAGTACTTC. Its protein product is CASSTLREGMETQYF.

V and J are TRBV10-3 and TRBJ2-7; possibly TRBD2 for D (6 bases). With 2 bases removed from V and 2 bases from J, the gap between germline ends came to 19 bases. This CDR3 comprises 17 residues. CDR1 and CDR2 from the germline V gene are ENHRY and SYGVKD. The CDR3 DNA follows: TGTGCCATCAGTGAGCCAAATAGGCTAGCGCTTCCCTACGAGCAGTACTTC. Amino acids: CAISEPNRLALPYEQYF.

CDR3 sequence: CASSFRQVYGELFF. The CDR3 DNA is TGTGCCAGCAGTTTCAGACAGGTTTACGGGGAGCTGTTTTTT. This chain joins TRBV27 and TRBJ2-2; D might be TRBD1 (6 bases). This CDR3 spans 14 amino acids. Germline V CDR1 and CDR2: MNHEY, SMNVEV (reference sequence). V was cut by 3 bases and J by 7 bases, with 12 bases left in between.

This clonotype was seen only a few times. This rearrangement joins TRBV9 to TRBJ2-1; D is tentatively TRBD1 or TRBD2 (6 bases each). Germline V gene lookup returns CDR1 SGDLS and CDR2 YYNGEE. This CDR3 is built from 15 residues. V lost 3 bases and J 0 bases, leaving 10 bases between the germline ends. CDR3: CASSGRGSSYNEQFF. Here the CDR3 DNA reads TGTGCCAGCAGCGGGAGGGGGAGCTCCTACAATGAGCAGTTCTTC.

This clonotype was counted only a few times. The chain has TRBV10-3 and TRBJ2-5; the D gene is possibly TRBD2 (6 bases). Gene TRBJ2-1 matches the end of the DNA better, so the J call may be wrong. Germline lookup yields CDR1 ENHRY and CDR2 SYGVKD. CDR3 length: 16 residues. DNA of the CDR3: TGTGCCATCAGTGATTGGGGTACGGGAGAGGGGAATGAGCAGTTCTTC. Translated: CAISDWGTGEGNEQFF.

This rearrangement joins TRBV9 to TRBJ2-5; 10 bases map to TRBD2. Gene TRBJ2-1 matches the end of the DNA better, so the J call may be wrong. There are 15 residues in the CDR3. Germline-derived CDR1 and CDR2 are SGDLS and YYNGEE. CDR3 sequence (DNA): TGTGCCAGCAGCGTAGCTAGCGGGGGATACAATGAGCAGTTCTTC. It yields the protein CASSVASGGYNEQFF.

This clonotype has only a few counts. The chain combines TRBV7-2 with TRBJ2-2; 10 nucleotides line up with TRBD2. Germline CDR1 SGHTA, CDR2 FQGNSA. The CDR3 totals 16 residues. The V gene end was trimmed by 6 bases and the J gene end by 7 bases; junction bases not matched to a gene: 11. The CDR3 bases are TGTGCCAGCAGGACGGGTCGAGCGGGAGGGCGCGGGGAGCTGTTTTTT. Translating gives CASRTGRAGGRGELFF.

The V call is TRBV24-1, the J call TRBJ2-6; TRBD1 agrees at 9 bases. After removal of 4 bases from V and 0 bases from J, the junction contained 3 bases not matched to a gene. Germline values: CDR1 KGHDR, CDR2 SFDVKD. CDR3 length: 17 amino acids. Written as DNA, the CDR3 is TGTGCCACCAGTGAAGGACAGGGGATCTCTGGGGCCAACGTCCTGACTTTC. Amino acids: CATSEGQGISGANVLTF.

The chain employs TRBV15 and TRBJ1-3; D gene unclear. The CDR3 length is 12 residues. V was shortened by 5 bases and J by 4 bases, with 6 bases between the two germline ends. Germline assignment: CDR1 LNHNV and CDR2 YYDKDF (reference sequence). CDR3 loop: CATSRPGNTIYF. CDR3 nucleotides: TGTGCCACCAGCCGCCCGGGAAACACCATATATTTT.

The rearrangement links TRBV29-1 to TRBJ1-2; D gene ambiguous. Germline CDR1 SQVTM, CDR2 ANQGSEA. Trimming removed 3 bases at V and 2 bases at J, with 4 bases between. The CDR3 covers 11 residues. The CDR3 DNA is TGCAGCGTTGACGAAAACTATGGCTACACCTTC. Translation gives CSVDENYGYTF. Supplemented by reference TRBV29-1 and TRBJ1-2, the full variable domain reads SAVISQKPSRDICQRGTSLTIQCQVDSQVTMMFWYRQQPGQSLTLIATANQGSEATYESGFVIDKFPISRPNLTFSTLTVSNMSPEDSSIYLCSVDENYGYTFGSGTRLTVV.

This clonotype has more than one count but fewer than ten. The J gene is TRBJ1-5, the V gene TRBV11-2; D remains unclear. Germline V CDR1 and CDR2: SGHAT, FQNNGV. This CDR3 spans 14 amino acids. V lost 5 bases and J 3 bases, leaving 11 bases between the germline ends. The CDR3 spells CASSLGGVNQPQHF. The CDR3, as DNA: TGTGCCAGCAGCCTGGGTGGGGTCAATCAGCCCCAGCATTTT.

The rearrangement joins TRBV4-3 to TRBJ1-2; TRBD1 matches 8 bases. There are 16 residues in the CDR3. CDR1 LGHNA and CDR2 YSLEER come from the germline V gene. With 0 bases clipped from V and 8 bases from J, the junction kept 11 bases outside the gene matches. CDR3 sequence: CASSQDLEDRVSGYTF. The CDR3 nucleotides read TGCGCCAGCAGCCAAGATCTGGAGGACAGGGTGTCCGGCTACACCTTC.

The CDR3 region is CASSLEGVGQFF. Here the CDR3 DNA reads TGTGCCAGCAGCCTCGAGGGGGTCGGGCAGTTCTTC. This sequence joins TRBV6-5 and TRBJ2-1; D might be TRBD1 (6 bases). CDR1 is MNHEY, CDR2 SVGAGI, per germline. The CDR3 contains 12 residues. V lost 6 bases, J lost 12 bases, and 15 bases lay in between.

The rearrangement joins TRBV20-1 to TRBJ2-1; no firm D call. The length of the CDR3 is 12 residues. Germline V gene data show CDR1 as DFQATT and CDR2 as SNEGSKA (reference sequence). V was clipped by 3 bases and J by 3 bases, with 6 bases between them. CDR3 nucleotides: TGCAGTGCTAGCACGATCTACAATGAGCAGTTCTTC. It encodes CSASTIYNEQFF.

This clonotype has only a few counts. The gene calls are TRBV5-1 and TRBJ1-4, with 8 bases matching TRBD1. The V gene end was trimmed by 3 bases and the J gene end by 5 bases; junction bases not matched to a gene: 6. The germline V gene has CDR1 SGHRS and CDR2 YFSETQ. The CDR3 totals 15 residues. DNA for the CDR3: TGCGCCAGCAGCTGGGGGCGACAGGGGAATGAAAAACTGTTTTTT. Translation: CASSWGRQGNEKLFF.

This chain joins TRBV6-5 and TRBJ2-3; 7 nucleotides match TRBD1. CDR3 size: 15 residues. Germline V gene lookup returns CDR1 MNHEY and CDR2 SVGAGI. V lost 3 bases to trimming and J lost 5 bases; unmatched junction nucleotides: 8. The CDR3 nucleotides are TGTGCCAGCAGTTATCTACAGGGGAAGATAGATACGCAGTATTTT. Encoded protein: CASSYLQGKIDTQYF.

This rearrangement joins TRBV5-1 to TRBJ2-1; the match to TRBD2 covers 12 bases. Germline V gene data show CDR1 as SGHRS and CDR2 as YFSETQ. V trimming: 0 bases; J trimming: 6 bases; junction bases outside the gene matches: 13. The CDR3 is 19 residues long. CDR3: CASSLVLAGGPTSLNEQFF. CDR3 DNA sequence: TGCGCCAGCAGCTTGGTGCTAGCGGGAGGGCCTACGAGCCTCAATGAGCAGTTCTTC.

This clonotype appeared a few times. V usage is TRBV28 and J usage is TRBJ2-6, with TRBD1 matching over 8 bases. J was trimmed by 1 base and V by 3 bases; bases with no gene match: 17. Germline CDR1 reads MDHEN; CDR2 reads SYDVKM. The CDR3 runs to 21 residues. CDR3 sequence reads: CASSFLPSRQGALSGANVLTF. The CDR3 bases are TGTGCCAGCAGTTTTCTCCCCTCCCGGCAGGGGGCGCTTTCTGGGGCCAACGTCCTGACTTTC. The whole variable domain, filled in from reference TRBV28 and TRBJ2-6, reads DVKVTQSSRYLVKRTGEKVFLECVQDMDHENMFWYRQDPGLGLRLIYFSYDVKMKEKGDIPEGYSVSREKKERFSLILESASTNQTSMYLCASSFLPSRQGALSGANVLTFGAGSRLTVL.

The chain carries TRBV5-1 and TRBJ2-1; D gene unclear. Germline loops: CDR1 SGHRS, CDR2 YFSETQ. The CDR3 sequence is 15 residues long. Trimming removed 5 bases from V and 4 bases from J, with 16 bases in between. CDR3 DNA: TGCGCCAGCAGTCTCTTAATGGCTAGTTACAATGAGCAGTTCTTC. As protein: CASSLLMASYNEQFF.

V gene TRBV12-3 or TRBV12-4 combines with J gene TRBJ1-2, with D tentatively TRBD1 (6 bases). The length of the CDR3 is 13 residues. Trimming took 2 bases from V and 5 from J, leaving 9 bases between them. CDR3 region: CASSLQQGYGYTF. CDR3 nucleotides: TGTGCCAGCAGTTTACAACAGGGTTATGGCTACACCTTC.

This clonotype occurred a few times. V gene TRBV14 combines with J gene TRBJ2-3; D tentatively reads TRBD1 or TRBD2 (5 bases each). Germline CDR1 is SGHDN and CDR2 is FVKESK. CDR3 length: 17 residues. Trimming removed 3 bases from V and 0 bases from J, with 16 bases in between. CDR3: CASSQIGWGKSTDTQYF. CDR3 in DNA: TGTGCCAGCAGCCAGATCGGGTGGGGGAAAAGCACAGATACGCAGTATTTT.

The J gene is TRBJ2-7, the V gene TRBV6-6; D remains unclear. CDR3 size: 11 residues. The V gene lost 10 bases and the J gene lost 5 bases, with 12 bases spanning the gap. The germline gives CDR1 MNHNY, CDR2 SVGAGI (reference sequence). The CDR3 DNA sequence: TGTGCCACCCGGATGCAAAACGAGCAGTACTTC. Translated: CATRMQNEQYF.

In its sample, this clonotype was seen a few times. V gene TRBV7-9 combines with J gene TRBJ2-1; 9 bases map to TRBD1. Germline loops: CDR1 SEHNR, CDR2 FQNEAQ (reference sequence). This CDR3 has 12 amino acids. V was clipped by 4 bases and J by 10 bases; unmatched bases: 2. Written as DNA, the CDR3 is TGTGCCAGCAGCTCCGGGACAGGGGAGCAGTTCTTC. The encoded protein is CASSSGTGEQFF. The full variable domain, with the rest looked up from reference TRBV7-9 and TRBJ2-1, is DTGVSQNPRHKITKRGQNVTFRCDPISEHNRLYWYRQTLGQGPEFLTYFQNEAQLEKSRLLSDRFSAERPKGSFSTLEIQRTEQGDSAMYLCASSSGTGEQFFGPGTRLTVL.

This clonotype was counted between two and nine times. One end of the junction does not line up with germline, which may come from a read error. The gene calls are TRBV29-1 and TRBJ1-2; D not certain. CDR1 and CDR2 (germline): SQVTM, ANQGSEA. The CDR3 has 11 amino acids. For the CDR3, the DNA is TGCAGCGTTGAAGAACGGCAGGTTGGCAACTTC. Its protein is CSVEERQVGNF.

This CDR3 reads CASSESPNTGELFF. Written as DNA, the CDR3 is TGTGCCAGCAGTGAAAGTCCGAACACCGGGGAGCTGTTTTTT. The genes are TRBV2 and TRBJ2-2; D is unresolved. CDR3 length: 14 amino acids. The V and J ends lost 2 bases and 0 bases respectively, with 4 bases between them. Germline CDR1 reads SNHLY; CDR2 reads FYNNEI.

This chain joins TRBV24-1 and TRBJ2-1, with D hard to call. V was trimmed by 5 bases and J by 5 bases, leaving 3 bases between them. The CDR3 sequence is 11 residues long. The germline CDR1 and CDR2 sequences are KGHDR and SFDVKD. The CDR3 DNA reads TGTGCCACCAGTGCGAACAATGAGCAGTTCTTC. Residues: CATSANNEQFF.